This is a list of T cell receptor beta chains from one sample in a study of quantifying T cell responses using KT2 cells. TCRdb used MiXCR to reprocess the UMI-ligation and nested PCR reads, holding one entry per CDR3 protein. The data hold 50,000 to 70,000 distinct CDR3 sequences, with about 12% observed a single time. Sequenced material: PBMCs spiked with cells of the T cell clone KT2. Every receptor here comes from a human donor. Each CDR3 is given with its conserved first and last residue. D genes are given only for firm matches. Rows give clone size only sometimes, using once, few, many, or a class for an expanded clone.

V gene: TRBV7-3
J gene: TRBJ2-1
D gene: TRBD2
clone size: many
CDR3 DNA: TGTGCCAGCAGCGACGGGAGGGCGTCATTAAATGAGCAGTTCTTC
CDR3 protein: CASSDGRASLNEQFF

V gene: TRBV7-2
J gene: TRBJ1-4
D gene: -
clone size: few
CDR3 DNA: TGTGCCAGCAGCTCGTCCCTTCGAGGGGGTAATGAAAAACTGTTTTTT
CDR3 protein: CASSSSLRGGNEKLFF

V gene: TRBV5-1
J gene: TRBJ2-1
D gene: -
clone size: few
CDR3 DNA: TGCGCCAGCAGCTTGGTTACAGTACACAATGAGCAGTTCTTC
CDR3 protein: CASSLVTVHNEQFF

V gene: TRBV7-8
J gene: TRBJ1-2
D gene: TRBD1
clone size: many
CDR3 DNA: TGTGCCAGCAGCTCCCCGGTCCGGGACAGGGTAGAAGATAGGTATGGCTACACCTTC
CDR3 protein: CASSSPVRDRVEDRYGYTF

V gene: TRBV6-4
J gene: TRBJ2-1
D gene: -
clone size: -
CDR3 DNA: TGTGCCAGCAGTGAAAGCTCGGTCAATGAGCAGTTCTTC
CDR3 protein: CASSESSVNEQFF

V gene: TRBV4-1
J gene: TRBJ1-6
D gene: TRBD1
clone size: few
CDR3 DNA: TGCGCCAGCAGCCAAGGCCGGCCAGGGGGGAATTCACCCCTCCACTTT
CDR3 protein: CASSQGRPGGNSPLHF

V gene: TRBV18
J gene: TRBJ1-5
D gene: -
clone size: few
CDR3 DNA: TGTGCCAGCTCACCTTCGGTAGGGGGAGTTCAGCCCCAGCATTTT
CDR3 protein: CASSPSVGGVQPQHF

V gene: TRBV6-2/TRBV6-3
J gene: TRBJ2-7
D gene: TRBD1
clone size: -
CDR3 DNA: TGTGCCAGCAGTTACTCGAGGGGACAGGGCCAACTGTACGAGCAGTACTTC
CDR3 protein: CASSYSRGQGQLYEQYF

V gene: TRBV3-1
J gene: TRBJ1-1
D gene: -
clone size: -
CDR3 DNA: TGTGCCAGCAGCCCAAGGACCGGTGGCACTGAAGCTTTCTTT
CDR3 protein: CASSPRTGGTEAFF

V gene: TRBV20-1
J gene: TRBJ2-3
D gene: TRBD2
clone size: few
CDR3 DNA: TGCAGTGCTAGCGTGGGACTAGCGACCGATACGCAGTATTTT
CDR3 protein: CSASVGLATDTQYF

V gene: TRBV12-3/TRBV12-4
J gene: TRBJ2-3
D gene: TRBD2
clone size: -
CDR3 DNA: TGTGCCAGCAGTACTAGCGGGAGGGCAAATACGCAGTATTTT
CDR3 protein: CASSTSGRANTQYF

V gene: TRBV6-1
J gene: TRBJ2-1
D gene: -
clone size: -
CDR3 DNA: TGTGCCAGCAGTGGACTGGGACGGAACAATGAGCAGTTCTTC
CDR3 protein: CASSGLGRNNEQFF

V gene: TRBV2
J gene: TRBJ2-5
D gene: TRBD2
clone size: once
CDR3 DNA: TGTGCCAGCAGGGAAGGGACTAGCCAAGAGACCCAGTACTTC
CDR3 protein: CASREGTSQETQYF

V gene: TRBV25-1
J gene: TRBJ2-7
D gene: -
clone size: many
CDR3 DNA: TGTTGCCCTGGTTGGTACGAGCAGTACTTC
CDR3 protein: CCPGWYEQYF

V gene: TRBV7-2
J gene: TRBJ2-3
D gene: -
clone size: -
CDR3 DNA: TGTGCCAGCAGCTTAAGCGTTAGCACAGATACGCAGTATTTT
CDR3 protein: CASSLSVSTDTQYF

V gene: TRBV7-8
J gene: TRBJ2-5
D gene: -
clone size: few
CDR3 DNA: TGTGCCAGCAGCTTCAACGCGGGAAGAGCTGAGACCCAGTACTTC
CDR3 protein: CASSFNAGRAETQYF

V gene: TRBV5-1
J gene: TRBJ1-2
D gene: -
clone size: -
CDR3 DNA: TGCGCCAGCAGCTTGTACGGGGTGTCGGATGGCTACACCTTC
CDR3 protein: CASSLYGVSDGYTF